Below are 7 T cell receptor beta chains sequenced from a single sample in a study of shared clonotypes between healthy human individuals. The method was immunoSEQ multiplex PCR; TCRdb's version includes in-frame clones alone and lacks a portion of them. This table has around 2,000,000 clones, 85% to 95% appearing once. Naive CD8 cells lacked CD45RO, underwent positive selection for CCR7 and left out terminally differentiated effector memory CD45RA+ cells. The sequencing sample was made of naive CD8+ T cells from PBMCs. The source is a young man in good health. Some clones in this sample may be carry-over from other donors' samples.

The CDR3 DNA sequence: TGTGCCAGTACCCCCGGGACTAGCGGATACAATGAGCAGTTCTTC. Translated: CASTPGTSGYNEQFF. This chain joins TRBV19 and TRBJ2-1, with 11 bases that match TRBD2. The V and J ends lost 7 bases and 4 bases, in that order; junction bases with no gene match: 6. This CDR3 contains 15 residues. Germline values: CDR1 LNHDA, CDR2 SQIVND (reference sequence). Combining the CDR3 with reference TRBV19 and TRBJ2-1 gives the whole variable domain DGGITQSPKYLFRKEGQNVTLSCEQNLNHDAMYWYRQDPGQGLRLIYYSQIVNDFQKGDIAEGYSVSREKKESFPLTVTSAQKNPTAFYLCASTPGTSGYNEQFFGPGTRLTVL.

This chain uses TRBV19 with TRBJ2-7, with a weak D call TRBD1 (5 bases). The CDR3 has 13 amino acids. V lost 4 bases to trimming and J lost 3 bases, with 10 bases between them. Germline V CDR1 and CDR2: LNHDA, SQIVND (reference sequence). CDR3 nucleotides: TGTGCCAGTAGTACGACAGTTTTCTACGAGCAGTACTTC. It specifies CASSTTVFYEQYF. Full variable domain (outside the CDR3, taken from reference TRBV19 and TRBJ2-7): DGGITQSPKYLFRKEGQNVTLSCEQNLNHDAMYWYRQDPGQGLRLIYYSQIVNDFQKGDIAEGYSVSREKKESFPLTVTSAQKNPTAFYLCASSTTVFYEQYFGPGTRLTVT.

The V call is TRBV19, the J call TRBJ2-3; 9 bases fit TRBD1. Germline trimming cut 4 bases from V and 4 bases from J; bases unmatched to any gene: 3. Germline loops: CDR1 LNHDA, CDR2 SQIVND (reference sequence). CDR3 length: 14 residues. CDR3 in DNA: TGTGCCAGTAGTAGGGACAGGGCAGCAGATACGCAGTATTTT. Its protein is CASSRDRAADTQYF.

Comment on this clone: The sample contains more than one DNA sequence encoding this CDR3. CDR3 loop: CASSSGGSSYNEQFF. The CDR3 region has the DNA TGTGCCAGCAGCTCCGGGGGCAGCTCCTACAATGAGCAGTTCTTC. The chain is built from TRBV7-9 and TRBJ2-1, with D perhaps matching TRBD1 or TRBD2 (6 bases each). Deletions cut 4 bases from V and 0 bases from J, with 10 bases between. Germline V gives CDR1 SEHNR, CDR2 FQNEAQ (reference sequence). The CDR3 has 15 amino acids.

V is TRBV28 and J is TRBJ2-7; D ambiguous. This CDR3 has 14 residues. With 1 base removed from V and 2 bases from J, the gap between germline ends came to 9 bases. Germline V gene sequence: CDR1 MDHEN, CDR2 SYDVKM. The CDR3 loop is CASSLFVTPYEQYF. CDR3 in DNA: TGTGCCAGCAGTTTATTCGTGACTCCCTACGAGCAGTACTTC. The whole variable domain, filled in from reference TRBV28 and TRBJ2-7, reads DVKVTQSSRYLVKRTGEKVFLECVQDMDHENMFWYRQDPGLGLRLIYFSYDVKMKEKGDIPEGYSVSREKKERFSLILESASTNQTSMYLCASSLFVTPYEQYFGPGTRLTVT.

V and J are TRBV2 and TRBJ1-5; TRBD1 matches 9 bases. Trimming removed 6 bases from V and 4 bases from J; junction bases left unmatched: 10. This CDR3 region has 16 residues. Per the germline V gene, CDR1 is SNHLY and CDR2 is FYNNEI. CDR3 DNA: TGTGCCAGCAGCCCAACGGCCGGGACAGGGAATCAGCCCCAGCATTTT. Translating it yields CASSPTAGTGNQPQHF.

The V call is TRBV27, the J call TRBJ2-7; D is possibly TRBD2 (5 bases). Germline V gene data show CDR1 as MNHEY and CDR2 as SMNVEV (reference sequence). V was pared by 6 bases and J by 7 bases, with 22 bases between. The CDR3 loop spans 15 amino acids. The CDR3 DNA reads as TGTGCCAGCAGCTCGGACCGGGGTAGGCACGGGGAGCAGTACTTC. As protein: CASSSDRGRHGEQYF.